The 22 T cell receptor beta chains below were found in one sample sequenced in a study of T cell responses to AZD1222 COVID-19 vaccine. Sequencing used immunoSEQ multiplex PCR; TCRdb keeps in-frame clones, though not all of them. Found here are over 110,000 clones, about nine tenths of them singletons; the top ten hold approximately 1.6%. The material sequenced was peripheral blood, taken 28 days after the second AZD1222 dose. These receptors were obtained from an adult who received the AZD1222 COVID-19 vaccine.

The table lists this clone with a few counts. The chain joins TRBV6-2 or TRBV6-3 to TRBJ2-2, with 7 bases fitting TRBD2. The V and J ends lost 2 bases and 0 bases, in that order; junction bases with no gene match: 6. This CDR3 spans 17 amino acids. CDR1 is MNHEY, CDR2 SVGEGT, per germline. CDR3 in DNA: TGTGCCAGCAGTTACGGGGGGGTCACCCCGAACACCGGGGAGCTGTTTTTT. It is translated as CASSYGGVTPNTGELFF.

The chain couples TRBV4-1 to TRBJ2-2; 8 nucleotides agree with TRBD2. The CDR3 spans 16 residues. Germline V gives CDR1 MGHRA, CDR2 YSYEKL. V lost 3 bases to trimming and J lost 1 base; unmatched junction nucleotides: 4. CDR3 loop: CASSQRTSLNTGELFF. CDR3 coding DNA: TGCGCCAGCAGCCAGAGGACTAGCCTGAACACCGGGGAGCTGTTTTTT.

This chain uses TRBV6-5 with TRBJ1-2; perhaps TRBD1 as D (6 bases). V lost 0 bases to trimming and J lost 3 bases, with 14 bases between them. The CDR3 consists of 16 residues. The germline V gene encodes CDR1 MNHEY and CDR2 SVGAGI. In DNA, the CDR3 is TGTGCCAGCAGTTACTCGACCGGGGGCGACGACTATGGCTACACCTTC. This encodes CASSYSTGGDDYGYTF.

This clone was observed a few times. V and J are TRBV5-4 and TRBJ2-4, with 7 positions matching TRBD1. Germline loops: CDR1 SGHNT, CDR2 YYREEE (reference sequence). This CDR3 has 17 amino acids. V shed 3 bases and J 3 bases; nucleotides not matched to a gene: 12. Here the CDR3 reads CASSSLEGGFGKNIQYF. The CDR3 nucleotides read TGTGCCAGCAGCTCGCTGGAAGGGGGCTTTGGCAAAAACATTCAGTACTTC.

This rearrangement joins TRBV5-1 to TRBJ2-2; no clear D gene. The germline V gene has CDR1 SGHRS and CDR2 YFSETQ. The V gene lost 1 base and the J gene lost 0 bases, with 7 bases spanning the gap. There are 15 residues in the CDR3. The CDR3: CASSLYLSNTGELFF. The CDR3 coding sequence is TGCGCCAGCAGCTTGTACCTTTCGAACACCGGGGAGCTGTTTTTT.

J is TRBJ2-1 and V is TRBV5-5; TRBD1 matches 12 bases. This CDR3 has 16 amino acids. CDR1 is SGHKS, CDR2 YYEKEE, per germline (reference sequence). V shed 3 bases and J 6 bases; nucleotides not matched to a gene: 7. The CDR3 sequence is CASSSGTGGPPNEQFF. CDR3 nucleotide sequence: TGTGCCAGCAGCTCCGGGACAGGGGGCCCCCCCAATGAGCAGTTCTTC.

DNA of the CDR3: TGTGCCAGCAGCCCAATATACTCCAGAAGGGGAGCGGACGCAGATACGCAGTATTTT. Translated, it gives CASSPIYSRRGADADTQYF. The rearrangement joins TRBV28 to TRBJ2-3, with D perhaps assigned TRBD1 or TRBD2 (5 bases each). Trimming took off 6 bases at V and 4 bases at J, with 29 bases between the two ends. Germline lookup yields CDR1 MDHEN and CDR2 SYDVKM. The CDR3 sequence is 19 residues long.

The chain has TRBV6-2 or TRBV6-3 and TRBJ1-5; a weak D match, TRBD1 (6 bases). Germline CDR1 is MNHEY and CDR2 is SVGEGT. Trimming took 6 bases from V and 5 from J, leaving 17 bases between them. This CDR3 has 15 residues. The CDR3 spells CASSPGQLVYQPQHF. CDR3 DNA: TGTGCCAGCAGCCCCGGACAGTTAGTCTATCAGCCCCAGCATTTT.

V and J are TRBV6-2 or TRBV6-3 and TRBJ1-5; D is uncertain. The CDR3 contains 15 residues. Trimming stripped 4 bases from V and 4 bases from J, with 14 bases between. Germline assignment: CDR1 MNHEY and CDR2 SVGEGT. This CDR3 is CASSFGGSGNQPQHF. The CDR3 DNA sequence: TGTGCCAGCAGTTTCGGAGGGAGTGGGAATCAGCCCCAGCATTTT.

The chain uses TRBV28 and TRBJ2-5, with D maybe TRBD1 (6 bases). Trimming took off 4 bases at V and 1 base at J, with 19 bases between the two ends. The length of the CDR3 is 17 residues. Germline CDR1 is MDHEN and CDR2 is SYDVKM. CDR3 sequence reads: CASSSITGFIRQETQYF. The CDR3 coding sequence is TGTGCCAGCAGTTCAATAACAGGGTTCATACGCCAAGAGACCCAGTACTTC.

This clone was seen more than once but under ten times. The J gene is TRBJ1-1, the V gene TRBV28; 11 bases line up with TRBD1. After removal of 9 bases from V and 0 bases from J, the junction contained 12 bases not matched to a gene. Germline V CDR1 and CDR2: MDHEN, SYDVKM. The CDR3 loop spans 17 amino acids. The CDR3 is CASKGQGASLLNTEAFF. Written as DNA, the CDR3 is TGTGCCAGTAAAGGACAGGGGGCTTCCTTACTGAACACTGAAGCTTTCTTT.

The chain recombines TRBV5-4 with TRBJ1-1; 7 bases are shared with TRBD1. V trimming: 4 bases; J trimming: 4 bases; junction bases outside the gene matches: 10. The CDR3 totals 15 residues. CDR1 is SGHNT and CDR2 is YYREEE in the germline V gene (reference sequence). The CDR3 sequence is CASSADRDRTTEAFF. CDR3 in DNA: TGTGCCAGCAGCGCCGACAGGGATCGGACCACTGAAGCTTTCTTT.

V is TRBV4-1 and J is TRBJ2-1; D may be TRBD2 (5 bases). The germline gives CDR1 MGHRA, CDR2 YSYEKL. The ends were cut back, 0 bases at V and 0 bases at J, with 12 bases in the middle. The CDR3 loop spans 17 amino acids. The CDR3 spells CASSQDSSGSSYNEQFF. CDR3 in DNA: TGCGCCAGCAGCCAAGATTCTAGTGGGAGCTCCTACAATGAGCAGTTCTTC.

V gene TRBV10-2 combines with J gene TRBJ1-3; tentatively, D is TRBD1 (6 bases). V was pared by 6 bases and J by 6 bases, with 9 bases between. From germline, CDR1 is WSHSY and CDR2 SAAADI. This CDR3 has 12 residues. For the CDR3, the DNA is TGCGCCAGCAGACAGGGTGAAAACACCATATATTTT. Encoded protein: CASRQGENTIYF.

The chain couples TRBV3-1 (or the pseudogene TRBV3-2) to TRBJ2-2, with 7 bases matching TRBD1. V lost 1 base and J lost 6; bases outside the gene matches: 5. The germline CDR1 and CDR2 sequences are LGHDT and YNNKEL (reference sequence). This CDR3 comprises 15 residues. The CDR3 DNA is TGTGCCAGCAGCCAAGCGCGGACAGGCCCCGGGGAGCTGTTTTTT. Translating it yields CASSQARTGPGELFF.

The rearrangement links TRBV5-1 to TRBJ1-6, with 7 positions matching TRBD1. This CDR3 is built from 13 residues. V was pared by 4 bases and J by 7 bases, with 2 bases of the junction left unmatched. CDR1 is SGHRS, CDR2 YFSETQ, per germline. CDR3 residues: CASSPRGNSPLHF. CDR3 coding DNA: TGCGCCAGCAGCCCCAGGGGGAATTCACCCCTCCACTTT.

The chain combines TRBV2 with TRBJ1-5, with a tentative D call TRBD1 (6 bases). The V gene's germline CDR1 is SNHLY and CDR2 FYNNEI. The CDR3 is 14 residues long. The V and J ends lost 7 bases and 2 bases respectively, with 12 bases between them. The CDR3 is CASTEGGGNQPQHF. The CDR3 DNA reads TGTGCCAGCACCGAGGGGGGAGGCAATCAGCCCCAGCATTTT.

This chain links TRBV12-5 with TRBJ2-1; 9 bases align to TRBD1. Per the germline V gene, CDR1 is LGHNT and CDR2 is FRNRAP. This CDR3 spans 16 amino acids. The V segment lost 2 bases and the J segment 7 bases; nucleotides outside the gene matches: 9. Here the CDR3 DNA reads TGTGCTAGTGGTTTGCGGACCGGGACAGGGATGAATGAGCAGTTCTTC. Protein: CASGLRTGTGMNEQFF.

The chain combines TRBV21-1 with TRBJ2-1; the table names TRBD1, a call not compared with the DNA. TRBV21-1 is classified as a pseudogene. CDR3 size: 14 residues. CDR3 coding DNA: TGTGCCAGCAGTCCCGGGACAGACTACAATGAGCAGTTCTTC. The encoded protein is CASSPGTDYNEQFF.

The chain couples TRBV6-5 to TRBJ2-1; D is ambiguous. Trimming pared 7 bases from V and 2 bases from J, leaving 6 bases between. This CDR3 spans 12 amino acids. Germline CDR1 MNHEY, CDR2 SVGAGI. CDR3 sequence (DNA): TGTGCCAGCACCGACACCTACAATGAGCAGTTCTTC. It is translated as CASTDTYNEQFF.

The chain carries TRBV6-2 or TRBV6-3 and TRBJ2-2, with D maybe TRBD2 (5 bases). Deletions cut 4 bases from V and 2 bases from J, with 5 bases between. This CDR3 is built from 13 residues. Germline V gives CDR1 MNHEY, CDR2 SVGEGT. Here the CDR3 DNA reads TGTGCCAGCAGTTGGACTAACACCGGGGAGCTGTTTTTT. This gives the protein CASSWTNTGELFF.

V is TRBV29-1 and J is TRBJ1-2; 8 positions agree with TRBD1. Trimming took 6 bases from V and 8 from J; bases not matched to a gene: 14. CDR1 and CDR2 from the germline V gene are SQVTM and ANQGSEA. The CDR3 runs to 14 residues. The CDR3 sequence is CSVSDLQGAEGYTF. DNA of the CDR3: TGCAGCGTGTCCGACCTCCAGGGGGCGGAGGGCTACACCTTC.